Following are 4 T cell receptor beta chains from one sample sequenced in a study of OX40 agonist ivuxolimab in advanced cancers. Only in-frame clones appear in the TCRdb table, and some are missing; sequencing was by immunoSEQ multiplex PCR. This table holds some 100,000 clones, 75% to 95% found once. The material was CD4+ or CD8+ T cells sorted from blood, obtained in a trial of the OX40 agonist ivuxolimab. Receptors originate from an adult with an advanced solid tumor such as melanoma, head and neck, liver or kidney cancer.

This chain joins TRBV5-6 and TRBJ2-1; 10 bases align to TRBD2. From germline, CDR1 is SGHDT and CDR2 YYEEEE. This CDR3 is built from 15 residues. V lost 0 bases, J lost 6 bases, and 3 bases stayed unmatched. CDR3 region: CASSLGTSGRNEQFF. The DNA for the CDR3 is TGTGCCAGCAGCTTGGGGACTAGCGGCCGCAATGAGCAGTTCTTC.

This chain connects TRBV21-1 to TRBJ2-7; TRBD2 is the table's D call, not checked against the DNA. TRBV21-1 represents a pseudogene. There are 20 residues in the CDR3. CDR3 region: CASSSRTSGNSPPTSGEQYF. The CDR3 DNA is TGTGCCAGCAGCTCACGGACTAGCGGGAACTCACCCCCCACCTCGGGCGAGCAGTACTTC.

The V call is TRBV18, the J call TRBJ1-1; D is possibly TRBD1 (6 bases). Germline values: CDR1 KGHSH, CDR2 LQKENI. The CDR3 spans 15 residues. V was pared by 0 bases and J by 8 bases, with 16 bases between. CDR3 sequence (DNA): TGTGCCAGCTCACCACCGGCCGGGGGCAGAGGAGAAGCTTTCTTT. Protein: CASSPPAGGRGEAFF.

This clone was counted once. The chain carries TRBV5-1 and TRBJ2-2; D uncertain. The V gene lost 4 bases and the J gene lost 0 bases, with 10 bases spanning the gap. CDR3 size: 15 residues. The germline V gene has CDR1 SGHRS and CDR2 YFSETQ. CDR3 in amino acids: CASSLNSANTGELFF. CDR3 bases: TGCGCCAGCAGCCTCAATTCTGCGAACACCGGGGAGCTGTTTTTT.